These 28 T cell receptor beta chains were all obtained from the same sample, sequenced in a study of T cell clones after liver transplantation. Produced via immunoSEQ multiplex PCR; TCRdb's table is partial and in-frame only. The sample includes 50,000 or so clones, about 67% of them seen just once. The sample here was CD4+ T cells from blood, taken approximately 54 months after liver transplant. Receptors originate from a human patient who received a liver transplant. The graft donor may have contributed some T cells.

This clone was seen only a few times. The chain joins TRBV6-6 to TRBJ1-6, with D maybe TRBD1 (6 bases). This CDR3 is 15 amino acids long. The V gene's germline CDR1 is MNHNY and CDR2 SVGAGI (reference sequence). Trimming removed 2 bases from V and 6 bases from J, with 11 bases in between. The CDR3 DNA is TGTGCCAGCAGTTACCCTTACAGGGTTAATTCACCCCTCCACTTT. Amino acid sequence: CASSYPYRVNSPLHF.

The V gene is TRBV6-1, the J gene TRBJ1-2; D is undetermined. CDR3 length: 15 amino acids. The V end was cut by 0 bases, the J end by 4 bases, with 12 bases between. From germline, CDR1 is MNHNS and CDR2 SASEGT. The CDR3 spells CASSEALQAAYGYTF. The CDR3 nucleotides read TGTGCCAGCAGTGAAGCGCTTCAGGCAGCCTATGGCTACACCTTC.

V usage is TRBV18 and J usage is TRBJ1-3; D unresolved. The length of the CDR3 is 11 residues. The germline V gene has CDR1 KGHSH and CDR2 LQKENI. The V end was cut by 6 bases, the J end by 6 bases, with 6 bases between. The CDR3 region is CASSAENTIYF. The CDR3 nucleotides read TGTGCCAGCTCGGCTGAAAACACCATATATTTT.

There are a few counts of this clone. The V gene is TRBV2, the J gene TRBJ2-5; maybe TRBD2 (6 bases). Germline lookup yields CDR1 SNHLY and CDR2 FYNNEI. With 1 base removed from V and 7 bases from J, the gap between germline ends came to 10 bases. The CDR3 contains 13 residues. Here the CDR3 DNA reads TGTGCCAGCAGTGAAGAGGAGGGTGGGACCCAGTACTTC. Protein: CASSEEEGGTQYF.

The chain links TRBV2 to TRBJ1-3, with a weak D call TRBD1 (6 bases). CDR1 is SNHLY and CDR2 is FYNNEI in the germline V gene. V was shortened by 8 bases and J by 0 bases, with 11 bases between the two germline ends. There are 14 residues in the CDR3. CDR3 in DNA: TGTGCCAGCTTTACAGGGTTCTCTGGAAACACCATATATTTT. Its protein is CASFTGFSGNTIYF.

The rearrangement joins TRBV12-5 to TRBJ2-1; tentative D call: TRBD1 (5 bases). Between the trimmed V and J ends, which lost 1 base and 6 bases, there was a span of 19 bases. The germline CDR1 and CDR2 sequences are LGHNT and FRNRAP. The CDR3 is 17 residues long. CDR3 sequence reads: CASGLAQTSSGPNEQFF. CDR3 nucleotides: TGTGCTAGTGGTTTGGCCCAAACATCTTCAGGGCCCAATGAGCAGTTCTTC.

As DNA, the CDR3 is TGTGCCAGCAGTGGACAGTTCGGCTACGAGCAGTACTTC. This codes for CASSGQFGYEQYF. The rearrangement uses TRBV2 and TRBJ2-7; D is perhaps TRBD1 (5 bases). Germline V gene data show CDR1 as SNHLY and CDR2 as FYNNEI. V was cut by 4 bases and J by 3 bases, with 10 bases left in between. The CDR3 runs to 13 residues.

This clone was detected a few times. The V gene is TRBV10-3, the J gene TRBJ2-1; 8 bases align to TRBD1. The CDR3 loop spans 16 amino acids. CDR1 and CDR2 from the germline V gene are ENHRY and SYGVKD. The V gene end was trimmed by 6 bases and the J gene end by 4 bases; junction bases not matched to a gene: 11. The CDR3 loop is CAISYRDRHSYNEQFF. The CDR3 DNA reads as TGTGCCATCAGCTACCGGGACAGGCACTCTTACAATGAGCAGTTCTTC.

The chain employs TRBV18 and TRBJ1-5; no clear D. Germline values: CDR1 KGHSH, CDR2 LQKENI. The CDR3 spans 13 residues. V was shortened by 3 bases and J by 7 bases, with 10 bases between the two germline ends. The chain's CDR3 is CASSPLARQPQHF. The CDR3 DNA reads TGTGCCAGCTCACCCCTGGCACGGCAGCCCCAGCATTTT.

The chain couples TRBV2 to TRBJ1-2; no clear D gene. CDR3 size: 14 residues. Trimming left V 1 base short and J 8 bases short, with 14 bases between. From germline, CDR1 is SNHLY and CDR2 FYNNEI. The chain's CDR3 is CASSEGWTDGGYTF. The CDR3 coding sequence is TGTGCCAGCAGTGAAGGTTGGACGGACGGGGGCTACACCTTC.

This clone occurred once. The rearrangement uses TRBV29-1 and TRBJ1-3; D ambiguous. CDR3 length: 11 amino acids. Germline V gives CDR1 SQVTM, CDR2 ANQGSEA. Deletions cut 0 bases from V and 8 bases from J, with 5 bases between. The CDR3, as DNA: TGCAGCGTTGAAGATCCGGACACCATATATTTT. Its translation is CSVEDPDTIYF.

V and J are TRBV19 and TRBJ1-1; D remains ambiguous. The CDR3 sequence is 14 residues long. Germline loops: CDR1 LNHDA, CDR2 SQIVND (reference sequence). Trimming cost V 3 bases and J 2 bases, with 10 bases left between them. The CDR3 reads CASSIGPINTEAFF. The CDR3 DNA reads as TGTGCCAGTAGTATCGGACCCATTAACACTGAAGCTTTCTTT. Based on the CDR3 plus reference TRBV19 and TRBJ1-1, the full variable domain is DGGITQSPKYLFRKEGQNVTLSCEQNLNHDAMYWYRQDPGQGLRLIYYSQIVNDFQKGDIAEGYSVSREKKESFPLTVTSAQKNPTAFYLCASSIGPINTEAFFGQGTRLTVV.

This chain joins TRBV10-3 and TRBJ1-2, with D possibly being TRBD1 (5 bases). Per the germline V gene, CDR1 is ENHRY and CDR2 is SYGVKD. This CDR3 has 15 residues. The V gene lost 6 bases and the J gene lost 2 bases, with 16 bases spanning the gap. The chain's CDR3 is CAIRETPGYNYGYTF. DNA of the CDR3: TGTGCCATCAGGGAAACCCCAGGGTACAACTATGGCTACACCTTC.

V is TRBV5-1 and J is TRBJ1-1, with 8 bases fitting TRBD1. The CDR3 runs 16 residues. CDR1 SGHRS and CDR2 YFSETQ come from the germline V gene. With V trimmed by 1 base and J by 1 base, 6 bases remained unmatched. CDR3 nucleotide sequence: TGCGCCAGCAGCTTGACGCCGGGACAGGAGAACACTGAAGCTTTCTTT. This sequence encodes CASSLTPGQENTEAFF.

The V call is TRBV4-2, the J call TRBJ1-4; possibly TRBD1 for D (5 bases). This CDR3 has 15 amino acids. From germline, CDR1 is LGHNA and CDR2 YNFKEQ. The V end was cut by 3 bases, the J end by 5 bases, with 13 bases between. The CDR3 reads CASSHPGQGNEKLFF. The CDR3 DNA reads TGTGCCAGCAGCCACCCTGGGCAGGGAAATGAAAAACTGTTTTTT.

This clone occurred a few times. The chain has TRBV7-7 and TRBJ2-2; TRBD1 matches 8 bases. V was pared by 5 bases and J by 6 bases, with 5 bases of the junction left unmatched. The germline V gene encodes CDR1 SSHAT and CDR2 FNYEAQ (reference sequence). CDR3 length equals 14 residues. This chain's CDR3 is CASSPGTGAGELFF. CDR3 DNA: TGTGCCAGCAGCCCCGGGACAGGCGCCGGGGAGCTGTTTTTT.

This clone is labeled as medium-sized. V and J are TRBV28 and TRBJ1-6, with 10 bases identical to TRBD1. The CDR3 is 19 amino acids. After removal of 5 bases from V and 6 bases from J, the junction contained 16 bases not matched to a gene. Germline V lookup: CDR1 MDHEN, CDR2 SYDVKM. The CDR3 sequence: CASSHPRDRGRGANSPLHF. The CDR3 DNA reads as TGTGCCAGCAGTCATCCTAGGGACAGGGGAAGGGGTGCTAATTCACCCCTCCACTTT.

This chain links TRBV19 with TRBJ1-5; weak D call: TRBD1 (6 bases). The CDR3 runs to 17 residues. V gave up 3 bases and J gave up 4 bases, with 19 bases separating them. CDR1 and CDR2 from the germline V gene are LNHDA and SQIVND (reference sequence). CDR3 bases: TGTGCCAGTAGTATCGCCGGGGGGACAAGGTATAATCAGCCCCAGCATTTT. Protein product: CASSIAGGTRYNQPQHF. The complete variable domain, with remaining parts taken from reference TRBV19 and TRBJ1-5, reads DGGITQSPKYLFRKEGQNVTLSCEQNLNHDAMYWYRQDPGQGLRLIYYSQIVNDFQKGDIAEGYSVSREKKESFPLTVTSAQKNPTAFYLCASSIAGGTRYNQPQHFGDGTRLSIL.

This rearrangement joins TRBV28 to TRBJ1-1, with 7 nucleotides matching TRBD1. Per germline, CDR1 MDHEN and CDR2 SYDVKM. The CDR3 spans 14 residues. The J segment lost 1 base and the V segment lost 8 bases, leaving 7 bases of the junction unmatched. CDR3 in amino acids: CASPPQGENTEAFF. CDR3 DNA sequence: TGTGCCAGCCCCCCCCAGGGGGAGAACACTGAAGCTTTCTTT.

The chain employs TRBV29-1 and TRBJ1-1, with 7 bases lining up with TRBD1. With V trimmed by 7 bases and J by 3 bases, 17 bases remained unmatched. Germline V gene lookup returns CDR1 SQVTM and CDR2 ANQGSEA. This CDR3 is built from 16 residues. The CDR3 is CSASGGAGAYDTEAFF. The DNA for the CDR3 is TGCAGCGCCTCAGGGGGGGCCGGGGCGTACGACACTGAAGCTTTCTTT.

This clone has only a few counts. V is TRBV6-1 and J is TRBJ1-5; D possibly corresponds to TRBD1 (6 bases). The V end lost 5 bases, the J end lost 8 bases, and 13 bases lay between the germline ends. The CDR3 sequence is 13 residues long. CDR1 is MNHNS and CDR2 is SASEGT in the germline V gene. Written as DNA, the CDR3 is TGTGCCAGCAGTACACAGGGAGGGGAGCCCCAGCATTTT. It translates to CASSTQGGEPQHF.

The chain uses TRBV10-3 and TRBJ2-2, with 8 nucleotides matching TRBD1. Germline CDR1 and CDR2: ENHRY and SYGVKD. The CDR3 length is 15 residues. The junction had 10 bases not matched to a gene; V was cut back by 8 bases and J by 5 bases. DNA for the CDR3: TGTGCCATCCCTAGGCAGGGGGCTAGGACCGGGGAGCTGTTTTTT. This gives the protein CAIPRQGARTGELFF.

The chain carries TRBV6-5 and TRBJ2-6; unclear D gene. The germline V gene has CDR1 MNHEY and CDR2 SVGAGI. The length of the CDR3 is 14 residues. V lost 5 bases and J lost 0, with 5 bases in between. This CDR3 reads CASSKISGANVLTF. The CDR3 DNA reads TGTGCCAGCAGTAAAATCTCTGGGGCCAACGTCCTGACTTTC.

This clone was counted a few times. The chain is built from TRBV6-4 and TRBJ2-3; TRBD1 matches at 7 bases. There are 15 residues in the CDR3. V was clipped by 3 bases and J by 0 bases; unmatched bases: 3. Germline loops: CDR1 MRHNA, CDR2 SNTAGT. In nucleotides, the CDR3 is TGTGCCAGCAGTGAAGGGGGCCGGAGCACAGATACGCAGTATTTT. As protein: CASSEGGRSTDTQYF.

The chain is built from TRBV14 and TRBJ2-3; a possible D gene is TRBD2 (5 bases). Germline V gene data show CDR1 as SGHDN and CDR2 as FVKESK. The CDR3 consists of 16 residues. Between the trimmed V and J ends, which lost 2 bases and 7 bases, there was a span of 19 bases. CDR3 sequence (DNA): TGTGCCAGCAGCCAACGGACTTCTGGTTTCGGATATACGCAGTATTTT. Translation gives CASSQRTSGFGYTQYF.

The V gene is TRBV5-5, the J gene TRBJ2-2; 12 bases are a match to TRBD2. The CDR3 is made up of 17 amino acids. The V and J ends lost 3 bases and 10 bases, in that order; junction bases with no gene match: 13. Per germline, CDR1 SGHKS and CDR2 YYEKEE (reference sequence). Here the CDR3 reads CASSSRSSGGASLELFF. The CDR3 nucleotides are TGTGCCAGCAGCTCCCGATCTAGCGGGGGGGCCTCCTTGGAGCTGTTTTTT. Full variable domain (rest looked up from reference TRBV5-5 and TRBJ2-2): DAGVTQSPTHLIKTRGQQVTLRCSPISGHKSVSWYQQVLGQGPQFIFQYYEKEERGRGNFPDRFSARQFPNYSSELNVNALLLGDSALYLCASSSRSSGGASLELFFGEGSRLTVL.

J is TRBJ2-7 and V is TRBV4-1; D not certain. The CDR3 sequence is 14 residues long. Per the germline V gene, CDR1 is MGHRA and CDR2 is YSYEKL. Between the trimmed V and J ends, which lost 2 bases and 1 base, there was a span of 9 bases. The CDR3 loop is CASSQPQVSYEQYF. The CDR3 nucleotides read TGCGCCAGCAGCCAACCCCAGGTATCCTACGAGCAGTACTTC.

The chain combines TRBV27 with TRBJ2-7; the D is unclear. Germline loops: CDR1 MNHEY, CDR2 SMNVEV (reference sequence). Trimming cost V 3 bases and J 0 bases, with 9 bases left between them. The length of the CDR3 is 14 residues. The CDR3 sequence is CASSLGRYSYEQYF. CDR3 nucleotide sequence: TGTGCCAGCAGTTTGGGCAGATACTCCTACGAGCAGTACTTC.